The 27 T cell receptor beta chains below were found in one sample sequenced in a study of blood T cells in healthy people across ages. Using a J-beta primer mix together with a sample-barcoded 5' primer, a second PCR was run for about 7 to 12 cycles. TCRdb used MiXCR to reprocess the 5' RACE reads, holding one entry per CDR3 protein. Here the sample spans about 1,600,000 distinct CDR3 sequences, 40% to 50% being singletons. The sequencing input was blood. These receptors all come from a woman under 30 in good health.

This clonotype was counted between two and nine times. The chain carries TRBV4-2 and TRBJ2-7; 13 positions match TRBD2. The CDR3 sequence is 16 residues long. Germline V lookup: CDR1 LGHNA, CDR2 YNFKEQ. Trimming at V came to 2 bases and at J to 2 bases, leaving 3 bases not matched to a gene. This CDR3 is CASSQRTSGGAYEQYF. The DNA of the CDR3 is TGTGCCAGCAGCCAACGTACTAGCGGGGGGGCCTACGAGCAGTACTTC.

V is TRBV15 and J is TRBJ2-1; 8 nucleotides align to TRBD2. Germline values: CDR1 LNHNV, CDR2 YYDKDF (reference sequence). The J segment lost 0 bases and the V segment lost 0 bases, leaving 7 bases of the junction unmatched. The CDR3 loop spans 18 amino acids. Here the CDR3 DNA reads TGTGCCACCAGCAGAGAATCCGTAGCGGGAAACTCCTACAATGAGCAGTTCTTC. As protein: CATSRESVAGNSYNEQFF.

The CDR3 bases are TGTGCCAGCAGTCCTCCGCCACTAGCGGGAGGACCCGAGCAGTACTTC. Translation gives CASSPPPLAGGPEQYF. This chain connects TRBV6-2 or TRBV6-3 to TRBJ2-7; 12 bases map to TRBD2. Trimming cost V 5 bases and J 6 bases; bases outside gene matches: 11. This CDR3 has 16 amino acids. Germline CDR1 and CDR2: MNHEY and SVGEGT.

The J gene is TRBJ1-2, the V gene TRBV7-9; unclear D gene. Germline V gene sequence: CDR1 SEHNR, CDR2 FQNEAQ (reference sequence). Trimming removed 6 bases at V and 7 bases at J, with 12 bases between. CDR3 size: 12 residues. This CDR3 is CASREEGFGYTF. The CDR3 coding sequence is TGTGCCAGCAGAGAGGAGGGCTTTGGCTACACCTTC.

This clonotype was seen a handful of times. The chain combines TRBV20-1 with TRBJ1-5; 7 nucleotides match TRBD1. This CDR3 contains 11 residues. CDR1 DFQATT and CDR2 SNEGSKA come from the germline V gene (reference sequence). J lost 12 bases, V lost 0 bases, and 2 bases had no gene match. CDR3 sequence reads: CSAREGTDQHF. CDR3 bases: TGCAGTGCTAGAGAGGGGACAGACCAGCATTTT.

This clonotype was picked up a small number of times. The V and J genes are TRBV29-1 and TRBJ2-1, with 8 bases identical to TRBD1. This CDR3 is built from 15 residues. Germline CDR1 and CDR2: SQVTM and ANQGSEA. The trim removed 5 bases at V and 3 bases at J, leaving 9 bases unmatched. CDR3 sequence: CSVTDRGHNYNEQFF. CDR3 bases: TGCAGCGTTACCGACAGGGGTCATAACTACAATGAGCAGTTCTTC.

The gene calls are TRBV7-3 and TRBJ1-2; D not resolved. CDR1 SGHTA and CDR2 FQGTGA come from the germline V gene. Trimming took off 5 bases at V and 2 bases at J, with 9 bases between the two ends. The CDR3 spans 13 residues. CDR3 DNA sequence: TGTGCCAGCAGCATGGACGGGAACTATGGCTACACCTTC. Its protein product is CASSMDGNYGYTF.

The rearrangement joins TRBV19 to TRBJ2-5; D perhaps matches TRBD1 (6 bases). Between the trimmed V and J ends, which lost 7 bases and 2 bases, there was a span of 8 bases. The CDR3 consists of 12 residues. CDR1 is LNHDA and CDR2 is SQIVND in the germline V gene (reference sequence). As DNA, the CDR3 is TGTGCCAGTAAGGGGGATCAAGAGACCCAGTACTTC. This translates into CASKGDQETQYF.

This sequence joins TRBV20-1 and TRBJ2-1; 8 bases line up with TRBD2. The CDR3 runs 17 residues. Germline V CDR1 and CDR2: DFQATT, SNEGSKA (reference sequence). J gave up 4 bases and V 1 base, and 12 bases lay outside the gene matches. The CDR3 is CSARGRLASESYNEQFF. DNA of the CDR3: TGCAGTGCTAGAGGCCGACTAGCGTCCGAGTCTTACAATGAGCAGTTCTTC.

The CDR3 spells CSAGNGGGRNYGYTF. The CDR3 nucleotides read TGCAGTGCTGGAAACGGGGGGGGGAGGAACTATGGCTACACCTTC. The rearrangement uses TRBV20-1 and TRBJ1-2; a possible D gene is TRBD1 (5 bases). The ends were cut back, 5 bases at V and 2 bases at J, with 18 bases in the middle. Germline V gene data show CDR1 as DFQATT and CDR2 as SNEGSKA (reference sequence). This CDR3 has 15 residues.

This clonotype turned up a few times. CDR3 sequence reads: CASKEDNGYTF. In nucleotides, the CDR3 is TGTGCCAGCAAAGAAGACAACGGCTACACCTTC. This sequence joins TRBV28 and TRBJ1-2; no clear D. Looked up from germline, CDR1 is MDHEN and CDR2 is SYDVKM. This CDR3 is built from 11 residues. V dropped 7 bases and J dropped 8 bases, with 11 bases sitting between them.

This clonotype was seen only a few times. The chain joins TRBV10-3 to TRBJ2-1; D is ambiguous. Germline assignment: CDR1 ENHRY and CDR2 SYGVKD. V was cut by 4 bases and J by 5 bases, with 6 bases left in between. The CDR3 is 12 amino acids. CDR3 residues: CAISAANNEQFF. In nucleotides, the CDR3 is TGTGCCATCAGTGCAGCTAACAATGAGCAGTTCTTC.

J is TRBJ2-1 and V is TRBV5-1; the D is unclear. Germline V gene sequence: CDR1 SGHRS, CDR2 YFSETQ. This CDR3 is 15 amino acids long. Trimming removed 0 bases from V and 6 bases from J, with 13 bases in between. CDR3 amino acids: CASSLEWQVSNEQFF. The CDR3 DNA sequence: TGCGCCAGCAGCTTGGAGTGGCAGGTCAGCAATGAGCAGTTCTTC.

This clonotype was counted only a few times. The rearrangement uses TRBV5-1 and TRBJ2-3; 7 bases align to TRBD2. Looked up from germline, CDR1 is SGHRS and CDR2 is YFSETQ. The CDR3 is made up of 16 amino acids. Unmatched junction bases numbered 8, after V lost 0 bases and J lost 4 bases. The CDR3 loop is CASSLGRGGRPDTQYF. The CDR3 DNA sequence: TGCGCCAGCAGCTTGGGACGGGGCGGGAGACCAGATACGCAGTATTTT.

The chain recombines TRBV30 with TRBJ1-1; the D is unclear. The CDR3 consists of 12 residues. The V and J ends lost 0 bases and 6 bases respectively, with 8 bases between them. Germline CDR1 is GTSNPN and CDR2 is SVGIG (reference sequence). The CDR3: CAWSVLVSEAFF. CDR3 DNA sequence: TGTGCCTGGAGTGTCCTGGTCTCTGAAGCTTTCTTT.

V and J are TRBV15 and TRBJ2-1; TRBD2 aligns across 13 bases. There are 14 residues in the CDR3. The V gene's germline CDR1 is LNHNV and CDR2 YYDKDF (reference sequence). J gave up 10 bases and V 4 bases, and 4 bases lay outside the gene matches. This chain's CDR3 is CATSNGLAGEEQFF. DNA of the CDR3: TGTGCCACCAGCAATGGACTAGCGGGGGAAGAGCAGTTCTTC.

The CDR3 nucleotides are TGTGCCAGCATCACGGGCCAGGGAGGGAACAATGAGCAGTTCTTC. Its translation is CASITGQGGNNEQFF. The chain employs TRBV2 and TRBJ2-1; 7 nucleotides agree with TRBD2. V shed 7 bases, J shed 5 bases, and the junction held 11 bases outside the gene matches. Germline V lookup: CDR1 SNHLY, CDR2 FYNNEI. The CDR3 spans 15 residues.

This clonotype has only a few counts. V is TRBV7-2 and J is TRBJ2-1; TRBD2 matches 8 bases. This CDR3 comprises 15 residues. The germline CDR1 and CDR2 sequences are SGHTA and FQGNSA. Trimming at V came to 3 bases and at J to 6 bases, leaving 7 bases not matched to a gene. The CDR3 spells CASSFSGLVINEQFF. The CDR3 bases are TGTGCCAGCAGCTTTTCGGGACTAGTGATCAATGAGCAGTTCTTC. Drawing the rest from reference TRBV7-2 and TRBJ2-1, the complete variable domain is GAGVSQSPSNKVTEKGKDVELRCDPISGHTALYWYRQSLGQGLEFLIYFQGNSAPDKSGLPSDRFSAERTGGSVSTLTIQRTQQEDSAVYLCASSFSGLVINEQFFGPGTRLTVL.

As to this clonotype: This sequence may be a read error, since a much larger clone differs from it by one base. The V call is TRBV11-2, the J call TRBJ2-1; D is ambiguous. Germline V lookup: CDR1 SGHAT, CDR2 FQNNGV. The CDR3 sequence is 15 residues long. The CDR3 DNA sequence: TGTGCCGGCAGCCCGGACCGGAGCTCCTACAATGAGCAGTTCTTC. Residues: CAGSPDRSSYNEQFF.

This clonotype was seen more than once but under ten times. The V call is TRBV20-1, the J call TRBJ2-7, with 10 bases matching TRBD2. Germline trimming cut 4 bases from V and 1 base from J; bases unmatched to any gene: 4. Looked up from germline, CDR1 is DFQATT and CDR2 is SNEGSKA (reference sequence). CDR3 length equals 14 residues. Here the CDR3 DNA reads TGCAGTGCTAAAGAAGCGGGGGGGTCCTACGAGCAGTACTTC. The encoded protein is CSAKEAGGSYEQYF.

The rearrangement joins TRBV20-1 to TRBJ2-5, with 7 bases fitting TRBD2. The germline V gene encodes CDR1 DFQATT and CDR2 SNEGSKA (reference sequence). CDR3 length: 12 amino acids. Unmatched junction bases numbered 3, after V lost 4 bases and J lost 4 bases. CDR3 sequence reads: CSAKTSRETQYF. The CDR3 bases are TGCAGTGCTAAGACTAGCCGAGAGACCCAGTACTTC.

This clonotype was seen a few times. The chain combines TRBV20-1 with TRBJ2-3; possibly TRBD2 for D (7 bases). Trimming pared 6 bases from V and 5 bases from J, leaving 24 bases between. The CDR3 is 16 amino acids. Germline V gives CDR1 DFQATT, CDR2 SNEGSKA (reference sequence). CDR3 bases: TGCAGTGCGAAGAGCGGGACAACCGTTAGTGGAGATACGCAGTATTTT. It translates to CSAKSGTTVSGDTQYF.

The chain joins TRBV20-1 to TRBJ1-2, with 7 bases identical to TRBD1. There are 13 residues in the CDR3. J was trimmed by 8 bases and V by 5 bases; bases with no gene match: 11. Germline lookup yields CDR1 DFQATT and CDR2 SNEGSKA (reference sequence). CDR3: CSAVQGVPGGYTF. CDR3 nucleotide sequence: TGCAGTGCTGTGCAGGGGGTTCCGGGGGGCTACACCTTC.

This clonotype was seen only a few times. CDR3 DNA: TGTGCCAGCAGTACCCAAGGGGTCGGGGAGCAGTACTTC. The encoded protein is CASSTQGVGEQYF. The chain joins TRBV28 to TRBJ2-7; tentatively, D is TRBD1 (5 bases). The V gene's germline CDR1 is MDHEN and CDR2 SYDVKM. Trimming removed 5 bases at V and 7 bases at J, with 15 bases between. The CDR3 loop spans 13 amino acids.

This rearrangement joins TRBV9 to TRBJ2-5; 7 nucleotides align to TRBD2. TRBJ2-7 explains the end of the DNA better; the J call may be wrong. This CDR3 region has 16 residues. Germline loops: CDR1 SGDLS, CDR2 YYNGEE. CDR3 bases: TGTGCCCCCTGGAAGCGGGGCGCTTCGCCTGGGGCCGAGCAGTACTTC. This gives the protein CAPWKRGASPGAEQYF.

For this clonotype: One end of the junction is discordant with germline, which a read error may explain. This sequence joins TRBV14 and TRBJ2-1, with D possibly being TRBD2 (6 bases). Germline V gene sequence: CDR1 SGHDN, CDR2 FVKESK. The CDR3 has 16 residues. The CDR3 sequence is CASSQVITSPYNELYF. The CDR3 DNA follows: TGTGCCAGCAGCCAAGTTATAACTAGCCCCTACAATGAGCTGTACTTC.

A few counts support this clonotype. The chain employs TRBV4-1 and TRBJ2-7, with TRBD1 matching over 7 bases. Germline-derived CDR1 and CDR2 are MGHRA and YSYEKL. Losses at the gene ends were 0 bases for V and 3 bases for J; bases not matched to a gene: 5. CDR3 length: 15 amino acids. Here the CDR3 reads CASSQERQGFYEQYF. The CDR3 DNA sequence: TGCGCCAGCAGCCAAGAACGACAGGGCTTCTACGAGCAGTACTTC.